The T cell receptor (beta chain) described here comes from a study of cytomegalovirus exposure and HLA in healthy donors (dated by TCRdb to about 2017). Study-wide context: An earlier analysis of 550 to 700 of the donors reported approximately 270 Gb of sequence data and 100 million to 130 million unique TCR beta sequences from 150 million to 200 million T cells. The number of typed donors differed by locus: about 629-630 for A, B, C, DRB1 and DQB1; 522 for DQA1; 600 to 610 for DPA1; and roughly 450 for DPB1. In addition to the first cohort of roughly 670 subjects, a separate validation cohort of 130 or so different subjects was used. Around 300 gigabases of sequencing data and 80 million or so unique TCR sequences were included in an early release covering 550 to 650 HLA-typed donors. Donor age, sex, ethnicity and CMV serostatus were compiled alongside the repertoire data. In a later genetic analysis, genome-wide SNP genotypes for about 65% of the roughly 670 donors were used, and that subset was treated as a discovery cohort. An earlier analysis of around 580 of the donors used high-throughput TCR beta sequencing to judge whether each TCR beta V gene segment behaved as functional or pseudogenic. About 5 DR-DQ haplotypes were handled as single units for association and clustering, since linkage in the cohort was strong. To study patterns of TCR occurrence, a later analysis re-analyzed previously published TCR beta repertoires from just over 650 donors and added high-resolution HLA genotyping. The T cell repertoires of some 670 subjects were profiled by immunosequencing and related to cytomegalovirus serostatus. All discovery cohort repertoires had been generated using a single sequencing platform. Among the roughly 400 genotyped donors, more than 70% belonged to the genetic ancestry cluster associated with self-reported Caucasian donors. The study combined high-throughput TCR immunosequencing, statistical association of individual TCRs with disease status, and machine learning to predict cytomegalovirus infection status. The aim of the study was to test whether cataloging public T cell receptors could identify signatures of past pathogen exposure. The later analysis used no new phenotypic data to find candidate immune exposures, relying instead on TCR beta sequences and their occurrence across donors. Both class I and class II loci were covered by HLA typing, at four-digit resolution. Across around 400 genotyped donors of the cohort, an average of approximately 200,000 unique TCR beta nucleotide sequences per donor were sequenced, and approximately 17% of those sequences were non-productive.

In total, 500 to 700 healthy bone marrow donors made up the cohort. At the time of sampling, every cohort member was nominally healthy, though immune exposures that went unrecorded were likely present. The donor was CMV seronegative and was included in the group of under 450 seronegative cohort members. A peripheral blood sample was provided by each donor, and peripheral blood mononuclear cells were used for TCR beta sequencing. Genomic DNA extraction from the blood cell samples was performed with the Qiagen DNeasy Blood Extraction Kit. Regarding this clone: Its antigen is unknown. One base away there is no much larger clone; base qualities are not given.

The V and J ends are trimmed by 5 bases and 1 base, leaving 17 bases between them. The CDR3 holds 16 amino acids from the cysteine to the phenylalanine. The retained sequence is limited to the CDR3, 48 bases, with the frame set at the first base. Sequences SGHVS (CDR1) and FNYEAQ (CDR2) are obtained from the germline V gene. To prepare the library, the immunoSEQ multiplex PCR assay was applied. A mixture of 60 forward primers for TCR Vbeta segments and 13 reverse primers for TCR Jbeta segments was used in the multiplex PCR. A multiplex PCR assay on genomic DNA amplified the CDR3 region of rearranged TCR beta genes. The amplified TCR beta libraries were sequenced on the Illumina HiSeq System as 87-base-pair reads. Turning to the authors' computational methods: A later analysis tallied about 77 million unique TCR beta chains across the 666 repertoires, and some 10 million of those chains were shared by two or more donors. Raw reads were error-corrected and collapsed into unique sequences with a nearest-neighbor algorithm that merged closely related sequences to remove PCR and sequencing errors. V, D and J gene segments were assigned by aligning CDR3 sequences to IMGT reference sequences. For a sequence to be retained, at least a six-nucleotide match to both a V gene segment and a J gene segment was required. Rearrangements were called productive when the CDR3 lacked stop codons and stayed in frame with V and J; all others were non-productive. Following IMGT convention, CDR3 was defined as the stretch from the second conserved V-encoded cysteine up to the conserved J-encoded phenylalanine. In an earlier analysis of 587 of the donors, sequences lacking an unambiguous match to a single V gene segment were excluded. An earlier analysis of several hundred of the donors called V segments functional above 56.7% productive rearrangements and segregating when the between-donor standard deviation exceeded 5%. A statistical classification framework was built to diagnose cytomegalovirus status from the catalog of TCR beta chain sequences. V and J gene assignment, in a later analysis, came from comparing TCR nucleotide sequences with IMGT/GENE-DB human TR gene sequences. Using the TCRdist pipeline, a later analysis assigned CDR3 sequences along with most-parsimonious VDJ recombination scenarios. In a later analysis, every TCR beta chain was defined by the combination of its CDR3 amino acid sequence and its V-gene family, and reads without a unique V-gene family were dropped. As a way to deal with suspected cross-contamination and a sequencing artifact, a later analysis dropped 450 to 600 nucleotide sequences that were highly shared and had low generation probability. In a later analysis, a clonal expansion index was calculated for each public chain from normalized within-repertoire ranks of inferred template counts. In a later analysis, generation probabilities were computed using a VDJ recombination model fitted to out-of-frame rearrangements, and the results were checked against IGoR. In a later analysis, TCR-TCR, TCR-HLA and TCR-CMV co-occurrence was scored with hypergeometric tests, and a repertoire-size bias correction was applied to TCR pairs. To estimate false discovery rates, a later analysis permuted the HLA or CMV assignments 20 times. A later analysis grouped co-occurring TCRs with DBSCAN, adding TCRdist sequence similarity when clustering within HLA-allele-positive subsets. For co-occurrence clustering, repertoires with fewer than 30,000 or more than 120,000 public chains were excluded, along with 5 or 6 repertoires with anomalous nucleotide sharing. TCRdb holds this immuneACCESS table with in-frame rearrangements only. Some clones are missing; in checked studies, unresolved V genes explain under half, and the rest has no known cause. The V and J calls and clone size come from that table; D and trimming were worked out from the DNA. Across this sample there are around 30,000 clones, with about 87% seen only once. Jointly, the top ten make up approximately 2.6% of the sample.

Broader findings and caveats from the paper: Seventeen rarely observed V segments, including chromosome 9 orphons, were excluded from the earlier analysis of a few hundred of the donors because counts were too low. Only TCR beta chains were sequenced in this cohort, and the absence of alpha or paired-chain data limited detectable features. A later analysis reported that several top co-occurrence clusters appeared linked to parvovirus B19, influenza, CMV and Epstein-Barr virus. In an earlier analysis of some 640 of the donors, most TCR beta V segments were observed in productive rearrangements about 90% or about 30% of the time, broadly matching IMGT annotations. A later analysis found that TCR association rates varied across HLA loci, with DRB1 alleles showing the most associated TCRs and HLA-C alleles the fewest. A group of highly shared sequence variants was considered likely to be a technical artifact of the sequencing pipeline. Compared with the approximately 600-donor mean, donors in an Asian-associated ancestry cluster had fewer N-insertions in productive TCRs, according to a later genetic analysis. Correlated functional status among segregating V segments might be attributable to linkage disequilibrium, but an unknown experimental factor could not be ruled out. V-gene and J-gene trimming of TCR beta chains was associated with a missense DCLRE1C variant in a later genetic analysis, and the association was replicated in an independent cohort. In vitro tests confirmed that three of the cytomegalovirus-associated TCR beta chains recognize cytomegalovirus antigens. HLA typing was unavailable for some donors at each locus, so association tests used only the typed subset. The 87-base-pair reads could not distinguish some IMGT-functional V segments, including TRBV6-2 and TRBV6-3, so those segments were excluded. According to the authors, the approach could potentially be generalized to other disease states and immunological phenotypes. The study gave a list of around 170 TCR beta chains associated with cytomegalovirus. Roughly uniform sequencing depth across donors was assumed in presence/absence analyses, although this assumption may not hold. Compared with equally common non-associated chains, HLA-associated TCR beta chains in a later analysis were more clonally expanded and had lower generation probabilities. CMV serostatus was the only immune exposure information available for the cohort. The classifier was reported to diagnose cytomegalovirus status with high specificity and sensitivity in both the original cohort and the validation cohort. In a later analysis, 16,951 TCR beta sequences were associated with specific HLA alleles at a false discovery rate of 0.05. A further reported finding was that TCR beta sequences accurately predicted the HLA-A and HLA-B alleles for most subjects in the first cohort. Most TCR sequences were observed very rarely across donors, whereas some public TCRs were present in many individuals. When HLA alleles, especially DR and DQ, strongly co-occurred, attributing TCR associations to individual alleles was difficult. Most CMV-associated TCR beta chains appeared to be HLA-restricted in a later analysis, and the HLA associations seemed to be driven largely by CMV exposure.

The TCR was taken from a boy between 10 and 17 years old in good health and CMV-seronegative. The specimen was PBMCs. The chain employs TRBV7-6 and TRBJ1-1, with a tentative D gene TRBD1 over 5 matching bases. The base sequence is TGTGCCAGCAGCCTGCGCCCGGGGGTGACGAACACTGAAGCTTTCTTT. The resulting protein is CASSLRPGVTNTEAFF. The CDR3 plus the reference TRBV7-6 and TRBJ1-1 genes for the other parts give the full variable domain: GAGVSQSPRYKVTKRGQDVALRCDPISGHVSLYWYRQALGQGPEFLTYFNYEAQQDKSGLPNDRFSAERPEGSISTLTIQRTEQRDSAMYRCASSLRPGVTNTEAFFGQGTRLTVV.